A single sample is the source of the 14 T cell receptor beta chains below, sequenced in a study of cytomegalovirus exposure and HLA in healthy donors. Sequencing used immunoSEQ multiplex PCR; TCRdb keeps in-frame clones, though not all of them. This table holds roughly 48,000 clones, 85% to 95% found once. Sequenced material: PBMCs. The receptor set was obtained from a woman between 18 and 30 years old in good health and CMV-seropositive.

The chain uses TRBV7-9 and TRBJ1-2, with D maybe TRBD1 (5 bases). This CDR3 comprises 14 residues. Germline V lookup: CDR1 SEHNR, CDR2 FQNEAQ (reference sequence). Trimming left V 3 bases short and J 1 base short, with 9 bases between. Here the CDR3 reads CASSLRQLNYGYTF. The DNA of the CDR3 is TGTGCCAGCAGCTTGAGACAGCTTAACTATGGCTACACCTTC. The variable domain in full, completed from reference TRBV7-9 and TRBJ1-2, reads DTGVSQNPRHKITKRGQNVTFRCDPISEHNRLYWYRQTLGQGPEFLTYFQNEAQLEKSRLLSDRFSAERPKGSFSTLEIQRTEQGDSAMYLCASSLRQLNYGYTFGSGTRLTVV.

The V and J genes are TRBV10-3 and TRBJ2-1; TRBD1 aligns across 12 bases. Looked up from germline, CDR1 is ENHRY and CDR2 is SYGVKD. The CDR3 totals 16 residues. With 2 bases clipped from V and 6 bases from J, the junction kept 5 bases outside the gene matches. In DNA form, the CDR3 reads TGTGCCATCAGTGAGGGGGACAGGGGGCTCGCCAATGAGCAGTTCTTC. This gives the protein CAISEGDRGLANEQFF.

This chain joins TRBV19 and TRBJ1-5; tentatively, D is TRBD1 (6 bases). This CDR3 region has 14 residues. Germline V lookup: CDR1 LNHDA, CDR2 SQIVND (reference sequence). V was clipped by 4 bases and J by 7 bases, with 14 bases between them. CDR3 in amino acids: CASSTGVIVQPQHF. The CDR3 region has the DNA TGTGCCAGTAGTACAGGGGTAATAGTGCAGCCCCAGCATTTT.

This clone was counted a single time. The J gene is TRBJ1-2, the V gene TRBV27, with unresolved D. The CDR3 sequence is 14 residues long. V shed 4 bases and J shed 8 bases, with 17 bases lying between them. Germline V gives CDR1 MNHEY, CDR2 SMNVEV (reference sequence). The CDR3 spells CASSSILNRGGYTF. In DNA, the CDR3 is TGTGCCAGCAGTTCAATCCTTAATCGAGGGGGCTACACCTTC.

The chain's CDR3 is CASGGHGGITEAFF. The DNA of the CDR3 is TGTGCCAGCGGTGGACACGGGGGTATCACTGAAGCTTTCTTT. The J gene is TRBJ1-1, the V gene TRBV28, with D possibly being TRBD1 (5 bases). CDR1 is MDHEN and CDR2 is SYDVKM in the germline V gene. This CDR3 comprises 14 residues. V was pared by 8 bases and J by 4 bases, with 17 bases between.

This clone was seen once. This sequence joins TRBV19 and TRBJ2-7; TRBD1 matches at 7 bases. The J segment lost 4 bases and the V segment lost 1 base, leaving 10 bases of the junction unmatched. This CDR3 comprises 16 residues. Germline values: CDR1 LNHDA, CDR2 SQIVND (reference sequence). This CDR3 is CASSIAGDSVHYEQYF. In DNA, the CDR3 is TGTGCCAGTAGTATAGCTGGGGACAGCGTCCATTACGAGCAGTACTTC.

This clone was detected once. The genes are TRBV7-8 and TRBJ1-3, with D possibly being TRBD1 (5 bases). The CDR3 totals 14 residues. Trimming removed 1 base at V and 4 bases at J, with 8 bases between. Germline-derived CDR1 and CDR2 are SGHVS and FQNEAQ. The CDR3: CASSLEAGGNTIYF. For the CDR3, the DNA is TGTGCCAGCAGCTTAGAGGCAGGGGGAAACACCATATATTTT.

The V call is TRBV10-3, the J call TRBJ1-2; D not certain. The CDR3 spans 21 residues. Per germline, CDR1 ENHRY and CDR2 SYGVKD. V was trimmed by 7 bases and J by 2 bases, leaving 35 bases between them. The DNA for the CDR3 is TGTGCCATCATCCTAACGGGAGCCACGCGTCCCAATGCCACCATAAACTATGGCTACACCTTC. Its protein product is CAIILTGATRPNATINYGYTF.

The chain employs TRBV19 and TRBJ2-1, with D possibly matching TRBD2 (5 bases). Germline V gives CDR1 LNHDA, CDR2 SQIVND (reference sequence). This CDR3 comprises 14 residues. With 1 base removed from V and 6 bases from J, the gap between germline ends came to 10 bases. The CDR3 reads CASSIALTSNEQFF. The CDR3 nucleotides are TGTGCCAGTAGTATAGCCCTCACTAGCAATGAGCAGTTCTTC.

The rearrangement joins TRBV15 to TRBJ2-1; possibly TRBD2 for D (5 bases). Germline assignment: CDR1 LNHNV and CDR2 YYDKDF (reference sequence). Trimming shortened V by 0 bases and J by 0 bases, and 6 bases separated the two germline ends. This CDR3 spans 15 amino acids. The CDR3 spells CATSRERASYNEQFF. The CDR3, as DNA: TGTGCCACCAGCAGAGAGAGGGCCTCCTACAATGAGCAGTTCTTC.

V gene TRBV19 combines with J gene TRBJ1-1; D is possibly TRBD1 (5 bases). Germline V CDR1 and CDR2: LNHDA, SQIVND (reference sequence). CDR3 size: 13 residues. Trimming stripped 7 bases from V and 0 bases from J, with 9 bases between. CDR3 nucleotides: TGTGCCAGTAAGTACAGGCTGAACACTGAAGCTTTCTTT. This encodes CASKYRLNTEAFF.

The CDR3, as DNA: TGCAGCGTTGAGGGGGGAAGGCGGGAGCACATCCTCGCGTACGATGAGCAGTTCTTC. This translates into CSVEGGRREHILAYDEQFF. The chain carries TRBV29-1 and TRBJ2-1, with 7 bases aligning to TRBD2. Germline V gene data show CDR1 as SQVTM and CDR2 as ANQGSEA. The junction had 25 bases not matched to a gene; V was cut back by 3 bases and J by 8 bases. The CDR3 is 19 amino acids.

The gene calls are TRBV12-5 and TRBJ2-7; weak D call: TRBD2 (6 bases). CDR3 length: 14 residues. Deletions cut 3 bases from V and 1 base from J, with 10 bases between. Germline loops: CDR1 LGHNT, CDR2 FRNRAP. CDR3: CASGLSGRSYEQYF. CDR3 sequence (DNA): TGTGCTAGTGGTTTAAGTGGGAGGTCCTACGAGCAGTACTTC.

The chain has TRBV2 and TRBJ2-3; 14 nucleotides align to TRBD2. Germline V CDR1 and CDR2: SNHLY, FYNNEI. CDR3 length: 18 residues. The J segment lost 5 bases and the V segment lost 5 bases, leaving 12 bases of the junction unmatched. The CDR3 here is CASSSRLAGGPGRDTQYF. The CDR3 bases are TGTGCCAGCAGTTCCCGACTAGCGGGAGGGCCAGGGAGAGATACGCAGTATTTT.